The clone carrying this T cell receptor (beta chain) occurred a few times. The antigen is not known. Under 3 months was the duration of disease in ophthalmopathy patients, who also had a Clinical Activity Score of at least 3 and a NOSPECS grade of at least 4. The TCR beta CDR3 regions underwent amplification using RNA transcripts as the source. HTBI primers were used for first-round RT-PCR of the TCR CDR3. MiXCR, applied by TCRdb to the multiplex PCR reads, yields one record per CDR3 protein. The repertoire holds roughly 400,000 distinct CDR3 sequences, roughly 13% seen once, with 25% to 30% in the top ten. The V and J ends lost 4 bases and 0 bases respectively, with 16 bases between them. Germline CDR1 reads DFQATT; CDR2 reads SNEGSKA (reference sequence). The CDR3 is 16 residues long. This specimen belongs to a study of T cells in Graves' hyperthyroidism and ophthalmopathy. Study conclusions and caveats: The authors' 13 V-J model separated ophthalmopathy from stable hyperthyroidism.

The genes are TRBV20-1 and TRBJ2-1; tentatively, D is TRBD2 (5 bases). The source is a man in his forties or fifties with Graves' ophthalmopathy. Sequencing was performed on blood. The CDR3 region is CSATPGETNSYNEQFF. CDR3 in DNA: TGCAGTGCTACTCCCGGGGAAACGAACTCCTACAATGAGCAGTTCTTC.